Each of the 20 T cell receptor beta chains below was sequenced from the same sample in a study of cytomegalovirus exposure and HLA in healthy donors. PCR primers comprised 60 Vbeta and 13 Jbeta primers. The data were produced by immunoSEQ multiplex PCR, yet TCRdb's version contains in-frame clones alone and is incomplete. The sample shows some 110,000 clones, 74% of them seen only once. Material: PBMCs. Receptors originate from a woman aged 50 to 65 in good health and CMV-seropositive.

This rearrangement joins TRBV6-1 to TRBJ1-4; 9 bases align to TRBD1. This CDR3 is 14 amino acids long. Germline CDR1 is MNHNS and CDR2 is SASEGT. J gave up 8 bases and V 9 bases, and 10 bases lay outside the gene matches. CDR3 region: CASCRDREWEKLFF. CDR3 bases: TGTGCCAGTTGCCGGGACAGGGAATGGGAAAAACTGTTTTTT.

This chain uses TRBV4-1 with TRBJ2-2; TRBD1 matches 7 bases. Germline-derived CDR1 and CDR2 are MGHRA and YSYEKL. The CDR3 contains 16 residues. The V and J ends lost 5 bases and 0 bases, in that order; junction bases with no gene match: 6. CDR3 sequence reads: CASSARQGTNTGELFF. The CDR3 DNA follows: TGCGCCAGCAGCGCCCGACAGGGCACGAACACCGGGGAGCTGTTTTTT.

This chain joins TRBV11-2 and TRBJ1-5; D not resolved. In germline, CDR1 is SGHAT, CDR2 FQNNGV. CDR3 length: 13 residues. With 3 bases removed from V and 0 bases from J, the gap between germline ends came to 3 bases. Here the CDR3 reads CASSFLSNQPQHF. The CDR3 bases are TGTGCCAGCAGCTTCCTTAGCAATCAGCCCCAGCATTTT.

J is TRBJ1-2 and V is TRBV7-2, with TRBD1 matching 8 bases. The junction had 2 bases not matched to a gene; V was cut back by 5 bases and J by 3 bases. This CDR3 is built from 13 residues. The germline CDR1 and CDR2 sequences are SGHTA and FQGNSA. CDR3 sequence reads: CASSPDRDYGYTF. The DNA of the CDR3 is TGTGCCAGCAGCCCGGACAGGGACTATGGCTACACCTTC.

A note on this clone: An end of the junction differs from the germline gene, which may be a read error. V usage is TRBV15 and J usage is TRBJ2-2; 7 nucleotides align to TRBD2. The CDR3 is 15 residues long. Germline V gives CDR1 LNHNV, CDR2 YYDKDF (reference sequence). This CDR3 is CATGASGANTGGLFF. Here the CDR3 DNA reads TGTGCCACCGGGGCTAGCGGCGCGAACACCGGGGGGCTGTTTTTT.

The chain has TRBV28 and TRBJ1-4; no definite D call. The germline V gene encodes CDR1 MDHEN and CDR2 SYDVKM. The CDR3 totals 12 residues. V shed 6 bases and J shed 8 bases, with 10 bases lying between them. CDR3 coding DNA: TGTGCCAGCAGGGCGGGTAAAGAAAAACTGTTTTTT. This translates into CASRAGKEKLFF.

There are a few counts of this clone. The J gene is TRBJ2-5, the V gene TRBV9, with a tentative D call TRBD1 (5 bases). The germline V gene has CDR1 SGDLS and CDR2 YYNGEE. The germline V and J ends were trimmed by 4 bases and 3 bases, with 13 bases remaining between them. The CDR3 is made up of 14 amino acids. CDR3 sequence (DNA): TGTGCCAGCAGCCGCCTGCCAGGGAAAGAGACCCAGTACTTC. This encodes CASSRLPGKETQYF.

This clone was counted between two and nine times. The chain joins TRBV20-1 to TRBJ2-3; maybe TRBD2 (6 bases). V was pared by 7 bases and J by 6 bases, with 11 bases between. The CDR3 consists of 11 residues. Germline assignment: CDR1 DFQATT and CDR2 SNEGSKA (reference sequence). CDR3 in DNA: TGCAGTGGGAGGGTCTCGGATACGCAGTATTTT. Protein product: CSGRVSDTQYF.

This clone was observed a few times. This chain connects TRBV5-4 to TRBJ2-2; weak D call: TRBD2 (5 bases). The germline V gene encodes CDR1 SGHNT and CDR2 YYREEE (reference sequence). V was trimmed by 3 bases and J by 0 bases, leaving 9 bases between them. The CDR3 loop spans 15 amino acids. Here the CDR3 DNA reads TGTGCCAGCAGCTCAAGCGGTTCGAACACCGGGGAGCTGTTTTTT. It yields the protein CASSSSGSNTGELFF.

This clone has just a few counts. The chain couples TRBV10-3 to TRBJ1-2; D uncertain. Germline loops: CDR1 ENHRY, CDR2 SYGVKD. The ends were cut back, 6 bases at V and 4 bases at J, with 15 bases in the middle. The CDR3 length is 14 residues. DNA for the CDR3: TGTGCCATCAGCGAGATACCGGAGGGCTATGGCTACACCTTC. This sequence encodes CAISEIPEGYGYTF.

The V and J genes are TRBV9 and TRBJ1-6; TRBD1 matches at 7 bases. This CDR3 is 14 amino acids long. The V segment lost 5 bases and the J segment 8 bases; nucleotides outside the gene matches: 7. CDR1 is SGDLS, CDR2 YYNGEE, per germline. CDR3 coding DNA: TGTGCCAGCAGTCGACAGGGAGCGGATTCACCCCTCCACTTT. As protein: CASSRQGADSPLHF.

This chain uses TRBV2 with TRBJ1-5; no definite D call. Between the trimmed V and J ends, which lost 6 bases and 7 bases, there was a span of 10 bases. Looked up from germline, CDR1 is SNHLY and CDR2 is FYNNEI. The CDR3 loop spans 12 amino acids. This chain's CDR3 is CASSLRIQPQHF. In DNA, the CDR3 is TGTGCCAGCAGCCTGAGGATCCAGCCCCAGCATTTT.

This chain connects TRBV29-1 to TRBJ2-1; TRBD2 agrees at 7 bases. The germline V gene encodes CDR1 SQVTM and CDR2 ANQGSEA. V trimming: 1 base; J trimming: 2 bases; junction bases outside the gene matches: 2. This CDR3 region has 14 residues. The DNA of the CDR3 is TGCAGCGTTGAAGGAGCGGGGACCTACAATGAGCAGTTCTTC. It is translated as CSVEGAGTYNEQFF.

The chain employs TRBV5-8 and TRBJ2-3; TRBD2 agrees at 8 bases. Trimming removed 0 bases from V and 5 bases from J; junction bases left unmatched: 2. This CDR3 contains 14 residues. Germline assignment: CDR1 SGHTS and CDR2 YDEGEE. The CDR3 DNA reads TGTGCCAGCAGCTTGGGTAGCGGGGAAGATACGCAGTATTTT. Translated, it gives CASSLGSGEDTQYF.

The chain combines TRBV6-1 with TRBJ1-3; 7 nucleotides agree with TRBD1. Germline loops: CDR1 MNHNS, CDR2 SASEGT. Trimming at V came to 8 bases and at J to 0 bases, leaving 1 base not matched to a gene. This CDR3 comprises 13 residues. CDR3 sequence (DNA): TGTGCCAGCGGGACAGTCTCTGGAAACACCATATATTTT. Protein product: CASGTVSGNTIYF.

The chain couples TRBV18 to TRBJ1-4; D not resolved. The V gene lost 1 base and the J gene lost 8 bases, with 14 bases spanning the gap. Germline CDR1 KGHSH, CDR2 LQKENI. CDR3 length: 15 residues. CDR3 protein: CASSPRPEGGEKLFF. The DNA for the CDR3 is TGTGCCAGCTCACCACGTCCAGAGGGAGGGGAAAAACTGTTTTTT.

In DNA form, the CDR3 reads TGTGCCAGCAGTTTAGCCTCCCAGCGGGAGACCCAGTACTTC. Translated: CASSLASQRETQYF. The genes are TRBV27 and TRBJ2-5; tentatively, D is TRBD2 (5 bases). The CDR3 extends over 14 amino acids. V was pared by 2 bases and J by 5 bases, with 12 bases between. Per germline, CDR1 MNHEY and CDR2 SMNVEV (reference sequence).

The rearrangement links TRBV6-6 to TRBJ2-7; TRBD1 aligns across 7 bases. V was pared by 6 bases and J by 2 bases, with 10 bases of the junction left unmatched. The CDR3 sequence is 15 residues long. Germline V gene sequence: CDR1 MNHNY, CDR2 SVGAGI (reference sequence). CDR3 residues: CASRPFRRGTYEQYF. The DNA of the CDR3 is TGTGCCAGCAGACCCTTTCGCAGGGGGACCTACGAGCAGTACTTC.

J is TRBJ2-7 and V is TRBV19, with a possible D match to TRBD2 (5 bases). There are 15 residues in the CDR3. V was shortened by 7 bases and J by 0 bases, with 16 bases between the two germline ends. Looked up from germline, CDR1 is LNHDA and CDR2 is SQIVND (reference sequence). CDR3 residues: CASTPSLGSSYEQYF. The CDR3 DNA sequence: TGTGCCAGTACCCCGAGTTTGGGGAGCTCCTACGAGCAGTACTTC.

This clone was seen only a few times. V is TRBV10-3 and J is TRBJ2-7; D is perhaps TRBD2 (5 bases). Trimming took 2 bases from V and 4 from J, leaving 18 bases between them. This CDR3 is 16 amino acids long. The germline gives CDR1 ENHRY, CDR2 SYGVKD. DNA of the CDR3: TGTGCCATCAGTGAGCGGGGTCCCCTGCCTGATTACGAGCAGTACTTC. It encodes CAISERGPLPDYEQYF.